One and the same sample provided the 27 T cell receptor beta chains below, sequenced in a study of pediatric ulcerative colitis (dated 2019 in TCRdb). Library creation used the immunoSEQ multiplex PCR assay. This immuneACCESS table, as held by TCRdb, lists in-frame sequences with V and J called but not all clones. Of the missing ones, under half trace to an unresolved V gene in checked studies; the others have no known cause. In this sample the table shows about 64,000 clones, 85% to 90% of which occur a single time. Roughly 3.8% of the sample comes from the top ten. Sequencing was carried out using blood. Every receptor here comes from a boy younger than 18 with severe ulcerative colitis.

V usage is TRBV5-4 and J usage is TRBJ2-7, with TRBD1 matching 10 bases. Trimming took 4 bases from V and 5 from J; bases not matched to a gene: 9. Germline CDR1 reads SGHNT; CDR2 reads YYREEE (reference sequence). CDR3 length equals 15 residues. CDR3 sequence reads: CASSPSRDRGHEQYF. The CDR3, as DNA: TGTGCCAGCAGCCCCAGCCGGGACAGGGGCCACGAGCAGTACTTC.

This clone was observed a single time. The chain joins TRBV12-2 to TRBJ2-7; the D segment call TRBD2 is taken from the table without a DNA check. TRBV12-2 represents a pseudogene. CDR3 length: 17 amino acids. CDR3 protein: CASRLRASSGRIYEQYF. The CDR3 coding sequence is TGTGCAAGTCGCTTAAGGGCCTCTAGCGGGAGGATCTACGAGCAGTACTTC.

This clone appeared a single time. The rearrangement uses TRBV9 and TRBJ2-3; D uncertain. V dropped 4 bases and J dropped 2 bases, with 14 bases sitting between them. The CDR3 runs 15 residues. Germline V gene data show CDR1 as SGDLS and CDR2 as YYNGEE. The CDR3 reads CASSPVDLNTDTQYF. CDR3 nucleotide sequence: TGTGCCAGCAGCCCCGTTGATCTGAACACAGATACGCAGTATTTT.

This clone appeared a single time. The chain employs TRBV5-1 and TRBJ2-1; 7 nucleotides align to TRBD2. Looked up from germline, CDR1 is SGHRS and CDR2 is YFSETQ. The V segment lost 1 base and the J segment 8 bases; nucleotides outside the gene matches: 6. The CDR3 contains 14 residues. The CDR3 is CASSLSSGIDEQFF. CDR3 DNA sequence: TGCGCCAGCAGCTTGTCTAGCGGTATCGATGAGCAGTTCTTC.

The chain uses TRBV29-1 and TRBJ2-7, with a possible D match to TRBD2 (7 bases). CDR3 size: 14 residues. The germline V gene has CDR1 SQVTM and CDR2 ANQGSEA. Trimming shortened V by 4 bases and J by 4 bases, and 17 bases separated the two germline ends. CDR3 protein: CSVVGGGEGYEQYF. The CDR3 nucleotides are TGCAGCGTTGTTGGGGGGGGCGAGGGTTACGAGCAGTACTTC.

The chain is built from TRBV7-9 and TRBJ2-3; D gene uncertain. Per the germline V gene, CDR1 is SEHNR and CDR2 is FQNEAQ (reference sequence). The germline V and J ends were trimmed by 5 bases and 2 bases, with 14 bases remaining between them. The CDR3 has 15 amino acids. The CDR3 DNA reads TGTGCCAGCAGCGCGACATGGAGCAACACAGATACGCAGTATTTT. Amino acid sequence: CASSATWSNTDTQYF.

This chain links TRBV6-5 with TRBJ1-2, with a tentative D call TRBD1 (5 bases). The CDR3 totals 15 residues. Trimming shortened V by 6 bases and J by 2 bases, and 16 bases separated the two germline ends. Germline V gene lookup returns CDR1 MNHEY and CDR2 SVGAGI. CDR3 DNA: TGTGCCAGCAGGATGACGGGGCTGGGAAACTATGGCTACACCTTC. Residues: CASRMTGLGNYGYTF.

This sequence joins TRBV27 and TRBJ1-1; D gene uncertain. This CDR3 has 15 amino acids. Trimming left V 6 bases short and J 1 base short, with 15 bases between. Germline loops: CDR1 MNHEY, CDR2 SMNVEV (reference sequence). The CDR3 DNA follows: TGTGCCAGCAGCCACAATTTAGGCGAGAACACTGAAGCTTTCTTT. Translating it yields CASSHNLGENTEAFF.

The chain employs TRBV6-6 and TRBJ2-5; the match to TRBD2 covers 10 bases. The CDR3 has 14 amino acids. Trimming at V came to 9 bases and at J to 2 bases, leaving 6 bases not matched to a gene. Germline V gene lookup returns CDR1 MNHNY and CDR2 SVGAGI (reference sequence). The CDR3 DNA is TGTGCCAGTAACGAAGCGGGAGGGCAAGAGACCCAGTACTTC. It is translated as CASNEAGGQETQYF.

This chain connects TRBV14 to TRBJ2-7, with 10 bases lining up with TRBD1. The CDR3 has 18 amino acids. The V gene end was trimmed by 3 bases and the J gene end by 5 bases; junction bases not matched to a gene: 16. Germline V gives CDR1 SGHDN, CDR2 FVKESK. The CDR3 DNA sequence: TGTGCCAGCAGCCACGTCGCCGGGACAGGGGAGATCGTCAACGAGCAGTACTTC. Its protein product is CASSHVAGTGEIVNEQYF. The full variable domain, with the rest looked up from reference TRBV14 and TRBJ2-7, is EAGVTQFPSHSVIEKGQTVTLRCDPISGHDNLYWYRRVMGKEIKFLLHFVKESKQDESGMPNNRFLAERTGGTYSTLKVQPAELEDSGVYFCASSHVAGTGEIVNEQYFGPGTRLTVT.

This rearrangement joins TRBV27 to TRBJ1-2; weak D call: TRBD1 (5 bases). CDR1 is MNHEY and CDR2 is SMNVEV in the germline V gene (reference sequence). V lost 2 bases to trimming and J lost 0 bases, with 7 bases between them. This CDR3 is built from 14 residues. CDR3: CASSLDSSNYGYTF. CDR3 DNA: TGTGCCAGCAGTTTAGACAGCTCTAACTATGGCTACACCTTC.

The V call is TRBV5-6, the J call TRBJ2-7, with 7 bases aligning to TRBD1. The CDR3 covers 14 residues. Trimming took 5 bases from V and 0 from J; bases not matched to a gene: 5. CDR1 and CDR2 from the germline V gene are SGHDT and YYEEEE. CDR3: CASSKTGSSYEQYF. The CDR3 DNA reads as TGTGCCAGCAGTAAGACAGGGAGCTCCTACGAGCAGTACTTC.

The rearrangement uses TRBV18 and TRBJ2-5, with D unresolved. The ends were cut back, 4 bases at V and 1 base at J, with 7 bases in the middle. CDR3 size: 13 residues. Germline CDR1 is KGHSH and CDR2 is LQKENI. Written as DNA, the CDR3 is TGTGCCAGCTCACAAGTCTCCCAAGAGACCCAGTACTTC. This sequence encodes CASSQVSQETQYF.

V is TRBV12-5 and J is TRBJ1-5, with 7 bases identical to TRBD1. CDR1 and CDR2 (germline): LGHNT, FRNRAP. The CDR3 totals 14 residues. The ends lost 7 bases at V and 7 bases at J; junction bases unmatched: 10. CDR3 in amino acids: CASAQGGVGQPQHF. CDR3 in DNA: TGTGCTAGTGCCCAGGGGGGCGTAGGACAGCCCCAGCATTTT. The full variable domain, in which reference TRBV12-5 and TRBJ1-5 provide the parts outside the CDR3, is DARVTQTPRHKVTEMGQEVTMRCQPILGHNTVFWYRQTMMQGLELLAYFRNRAPLDDSGMPKDRFSAEMPDATLATLKIQPSEPRDSAVYFCASAQGGVGQPQHFGDGTRLSIL.

This clone was seen once. The genes are TRBV30 and TRBJ1-1; D not resolved. The CDR3 runs to 12 residues. Germline V lookup: CDR1 GTSNPN, CDR2 SVGIG (reference sequence). The germline V and J ends were trimmed by 2 bases and 6 bases, with 10 bases remaining between them. The CDR3 DNA follows: TGTGCCTGGAGTTCGCCGATGGCTGAAGCTTTCTTT. This sequence encodes CAWSSPMAEAFF.

The chain joins TRBV19 to TRBJ2-7; D ambiguous. This CDR3 is built from 14 residues. Trimming took 2 bases from V and 6 from J, leaving 14 bases between them. Germline CDR1 is LNHDA and CDR2 is SQIVND (reference sequence). This CDR3 is CASSISYGSTEQYF. CDR3 sequence (DNA): TGTGCCAGTAGTATAAGTTACGGTTCTACCGAGCAGTACTTC.

Note on this clone: One end of the junction does not line up with germline, which may come from a read error. This CDR3 is CSVAGQGKWGF. The CDR3 DNA reads TGCAGCGTTGCAGGACAGGGGAAGTGGGGCTTC. The V and J genes are TRBV29-1 and TRBJ1-2; 9 bases map to TRBD1. Germline CDR1 SQVTM, CDR2 ANQGSEA. The CDR3 length is 11 residues.

The J gene is TRBJ2-3, the V gene TRBV4-2; D gene ambiguous. Trimming took off 0 bases at V and 4 bases at J, with 2 bases between the two ends. Per the germline V gene, CDR1 is LGHNA and CDR2 is YNFKEQ. This CDR3 has 12 residues. The CDR3 reads CASSQEADTQYF. CDR3 nucleotide sequence: TGTGCCAGCAGCCAAGAGGCAGATACGCAGTATTTT.

This clone was detected once. The V call is TRBV7-2, the J call TRBJ1-1; perhaps TRBD1 as D (5 bases). Trimming took 5 bases from V and 0 from J, leaving 19 bases between them. The CDR3 is made up of 17 amino acids. Germline CDR1 and CDR2: SGHTA and FQGNSA. CDR3 in amino acids: CASSPSTTERMNTEAFF. Written as DNA, the CDR3 is TGTGCCAGCAGCCCAAGTACGACAGAGAGAATGAACACTGAAGCTTTCTTT.

The chain is built from TRBV10-3 and TRBJ2-7; 9 bases line up with TRBD2. Germline assignment: CDR1 ENHRY and CDR2 SYGVKD. This CDR3 has 16 residues. V gave up 5 bases and J gave up 0 bases; unmatched junction bases: 8. The CDR3 loop is CAISNRLADSSYEQYF. As DNA, the CDR3 is TGTGCCATCAGTAACAGACTAGCGGACAGCTCCTACGAGCAGTACTTC.

The chain is built from TRBV6-5 and TRBJ2-3, with 11 bases matching TRBD2. Germline CDR1 reads MNHEY; CDR2 reads SVGAGI. CDR3 length: 15 residues. With V trimmed by 5 bases and J by 2 bases, 3 bases remained unmatched. CDR3 in amino acids: CASSTGLAATDTQYF. The CDR3 DNA reads TGTGCCAGCAGTACGGGACTAGCGGCCACAGATACGCAGTATTTT.

The rearrangement links TRBV4-3 to TRBJ2-7; 12 nucleotides agree with TRBD1. The CDR3 is made up of 15 amino acids. The V gene's germline CDR1 is LGHNA and CDR2 YSLEER. The V gene end was trimmed by 1 base and the J gene end by 6 bases; junction bases not matched to a gene: 4. The CDR3 DNA follows: TGCGCCAGCAGCCAAGGTCGGGACAGGGGGCTCGAGCAGTACTTC. It codes for CASSQGRDRGLEQYF.

This clone showed up just once. V usage is TRBV5-6 and J usage is TRBJ2-1; TRBD2 agrees at 8 bases. CDR3 size: 18 residues. Trimming cost V 4 bases and J 7 bases; bases outside gene matches: 19. In germline, CDR1 is SGHDT, CDR2 YYEEEE. CDR3 sequence: CASSQTWEREHPINEQFF. CDR3 nucleotides: TGTGCCAGCAGCCAGACTTGGGAGCGGGAGCATCCTATTAATGAGCAGTTCTTC. Full variable domain (missing parts from reference TRBV5-6 and TRBJ2-1): DAGVTQSPTHLIKTRGQQVTLRCSPKSGHDTVSWYQQALGQGPQFIFQYYEEEERQRGNFPDRFSGHQFPNYSSELNVNALLLGDSALYLCASSQTWEREHPINEQFFGPGTRLTVL.

The chain recombines TRBV11-2 with TRBJ2-1; D ambiguous. V was clipped by 5 bases and J by 1 base, with 6 bases between them. CDR3 length: 13 amino acids. CDR1 SGHAT and CDR2 FQNNGV come from the germline V gene. The CDR3 DNA reads TGTGCCAGCAGCCACGATTCCTACAATGAGCAGTTCTTC. Its protein product is CASSHDSYNEQFF. Complete variable domain (other parts from reference TRBV11-2 and TRBJ2-1): EAGVAQSPRYKIIEKRQSVAFWCNPISGHATLYWYQQILGQGPKLLIQFQNNGVVDDSQLPKDRFSAERLKGVDSTLKIQPAKLEDSAVYLCASSHDSYNEQFFGPGTRLTVL.

The rearrangement uses TRBV11-3 and TRBJ1-1; D remains ambiguous. The CDR3 is 11 residues long. The germline V and J ends were trimmed by 6 bases and 3 bases, with 5 bases remaining between them. Germline assignment: CDR1 SGHNT and CDR2 YENEEA. The CDR3 region is CASRGYTEAFF. CDR3 bases: TGTGCCAGCAGAGGATACACTGAAGCTTTCTTT.

The chain has TRBV12-5 and TRBJ2-1, with no clear D. CDR3 size: 12 residues. Trimming pared 3 bases from V and 8 bases from J, leaving 8 bases between. The germline CDR1 and CDR2 sequences are LGHNT and FRNRAP. The CDR3 loop is CASGFSWDEQFF. CDR3 in DNA: TGTGCTAGTGGTTTTAGTTGGGATGAGCAGTTCTTC.

The V gene is TRBV30, the J gene TRBJ2-6; a weak D match, TRBD2 (6 bases). Trimming took 4 bases from V and 1 from J, leaving 14 bases between them. The CDR3 is made up of 16 amino acids. Germline-derived CDR1 and CDR2 are GTSNPN and SVGIG (reference sequence). CDR3 nucleotide sequence: TGTGCCTGGATGGGGGGTTTCCCTTCTGGGGCCAACGTCCTGACTTTC. It encodes CAWMGGFPSGANVLTF.